The clone carrying this TCR beta chain was detected ten times or more. TCRdb re-clonotyped the PCR reads through MiXCR. The profile shows 20,000 to 25,000 clones, roughly 18% of them singletons. The data stem from a study of metastatic and nonmetastatic thyroid tumors. Across the study: Repertoires from malignant and benign thyroid patients were compared across blood and tumor or nodule tissue.

The entire patient cohort was treatment-naive prior to thyroid surgery. Germline V gene sequence: CDR1 SGDLS, CDR2 YYNGEE. This CDR3 is built from 13 residues. V lost 7 bases, J lost 8 bases, and 18 bases lay in between. The V gene is TRBV9, the J gene TRBJ1-2; D perhaps matches TRBD1 (6 bases). The clonotype comes from a male donor with papillary thyroid cancer or a benign thyroid nodule (not recorded which). Some clones in this sample may be carry-over from other donors' samples. The specimen was adjacent normal tissue. The CDR3 loop reads CASHSYGGRGYTF. CDR3 DNA sequence: TGTGCCAGCCACTCCTACGGGGGCCGGGGCTACACCTTC. The complete variable domain, with remaining parts taken from reference TRBV9 and TRBJ1-2, reads DSGVTQTPKHLITATGQRVTLRCSPRSGDLSVYWYQQSLDQGLQFLIQYYNGEERAKGNILERFSAQQFPDLHSELNLSSLELGDSALYFCASHSYGGRGYTFGSGTRLTVV.